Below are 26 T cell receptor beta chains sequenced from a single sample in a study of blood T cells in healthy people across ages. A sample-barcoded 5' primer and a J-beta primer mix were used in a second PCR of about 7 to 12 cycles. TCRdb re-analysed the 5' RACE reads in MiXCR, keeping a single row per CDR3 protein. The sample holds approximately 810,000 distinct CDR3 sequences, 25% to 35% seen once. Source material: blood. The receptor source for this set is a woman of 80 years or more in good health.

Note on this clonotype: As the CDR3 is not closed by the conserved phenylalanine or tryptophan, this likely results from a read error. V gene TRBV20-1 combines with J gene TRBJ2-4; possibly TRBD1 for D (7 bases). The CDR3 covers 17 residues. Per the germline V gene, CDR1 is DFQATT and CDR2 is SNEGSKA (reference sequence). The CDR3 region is CSTREGGGKPNKNIQYL. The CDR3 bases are TGCAGTACTAGAGAAGGAGGGGGCAAACCAAACAAAAACATTCAGTACCTC.

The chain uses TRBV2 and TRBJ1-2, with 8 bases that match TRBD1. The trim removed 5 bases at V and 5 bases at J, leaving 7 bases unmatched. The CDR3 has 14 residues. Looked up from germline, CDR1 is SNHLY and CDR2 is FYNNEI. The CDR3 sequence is CASSIDRGGYGYTF. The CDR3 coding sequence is TGTGCCAGCAGTATCGACAGGGGCGGGTATGGCTACACCTTC.

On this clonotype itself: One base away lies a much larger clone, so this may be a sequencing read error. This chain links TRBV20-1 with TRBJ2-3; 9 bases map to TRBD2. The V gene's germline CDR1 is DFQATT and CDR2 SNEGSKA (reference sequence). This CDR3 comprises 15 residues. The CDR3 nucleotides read TGCAGTGCTGGAGATAGCGGGGGTTACACAGATACGCAGTATTTT. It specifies CSAGDSGGYTDTQYF.

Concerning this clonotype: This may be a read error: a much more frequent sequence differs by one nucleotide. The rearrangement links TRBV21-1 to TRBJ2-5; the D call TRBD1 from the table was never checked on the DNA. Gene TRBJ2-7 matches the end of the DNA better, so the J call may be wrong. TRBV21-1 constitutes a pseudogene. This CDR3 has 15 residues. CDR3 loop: CASSCRHRGQVEQYF. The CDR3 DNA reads TGTGCCAGCAGCTGCCGGCACAGGGGGCAAGTCGAGCAGTACTTC.

CDR3 sequence reads: CASSSGRGSRNGGSEQFF. The DNA for the CDR3 is TGTGCCAGCAGCTCGGGGCGGGGGTCCAGGAACGGGGGGAGTGAGCAGTTCTTC. The chain couples TRBV7-2 to TRBJ2-1; 7 positions match TRBD2. V lost 4 bases, J lost 9 bases, and 21 bases stayed unmatched. Looked up from germline, CDR1 is SGHTA and CDR2 is FQGNSA. This CDR3 comprises 18 residues.

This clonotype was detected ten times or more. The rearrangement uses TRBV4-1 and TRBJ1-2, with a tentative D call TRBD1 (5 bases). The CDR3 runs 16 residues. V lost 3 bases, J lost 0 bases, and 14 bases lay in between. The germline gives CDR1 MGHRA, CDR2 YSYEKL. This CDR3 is CASSQGPGRTNYGYTF. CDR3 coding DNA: TGCGCCAGCAGCCAGGGCCCGGGACGGACTAACTATGGCTACACCTTC.

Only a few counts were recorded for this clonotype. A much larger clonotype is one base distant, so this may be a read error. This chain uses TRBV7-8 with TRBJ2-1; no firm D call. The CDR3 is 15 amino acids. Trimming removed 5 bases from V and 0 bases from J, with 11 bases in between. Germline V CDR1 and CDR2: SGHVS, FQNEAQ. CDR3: CASSPIGYSYNEQFF. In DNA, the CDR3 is TGTGCCAGCAGCCCGATCGGCTACTCCTACAATGAGCAGTTCTTC. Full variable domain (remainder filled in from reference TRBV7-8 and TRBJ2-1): GAGVSQSPRYKVAKRGQDVALRCDPISGHVSLFWYQQALGQGPEFLTYFQNEAQLDKSGLPSDRFFAERPEGSVSTLKIQRTQQEDSAVYLCASSPIGYSYNEQFFGPGTRLTVL.

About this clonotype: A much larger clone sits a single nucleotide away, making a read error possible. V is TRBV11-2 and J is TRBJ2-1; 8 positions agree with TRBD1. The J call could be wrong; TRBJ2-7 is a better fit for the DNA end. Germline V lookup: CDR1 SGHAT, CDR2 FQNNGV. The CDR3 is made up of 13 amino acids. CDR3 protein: CASSWTGYNEQYF. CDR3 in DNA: TGTGCCAGCAGTTGGACAGGGTACAATGAGCAGTACTTC.

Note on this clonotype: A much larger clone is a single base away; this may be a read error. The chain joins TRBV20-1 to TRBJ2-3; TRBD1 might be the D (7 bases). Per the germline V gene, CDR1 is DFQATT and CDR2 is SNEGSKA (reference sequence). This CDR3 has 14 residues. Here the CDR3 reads CGGLDRRGTDTQYF. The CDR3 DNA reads TGCGGGGGTTTGGACAGGAGGGGCACAGATACGCAGTATTTT.

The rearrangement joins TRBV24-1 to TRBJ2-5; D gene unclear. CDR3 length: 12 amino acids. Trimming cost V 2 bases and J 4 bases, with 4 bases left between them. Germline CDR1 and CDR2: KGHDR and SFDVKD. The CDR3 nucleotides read TGTGCCACCAGTGATTACTTAGAGACCCAGTACTTC. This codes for CATSDYLETQYF.

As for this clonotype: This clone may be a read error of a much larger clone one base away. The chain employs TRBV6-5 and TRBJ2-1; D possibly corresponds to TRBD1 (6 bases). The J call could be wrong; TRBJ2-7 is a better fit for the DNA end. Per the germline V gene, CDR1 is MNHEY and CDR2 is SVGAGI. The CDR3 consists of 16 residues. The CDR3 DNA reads TGTGCCAGCAGTTACTCGATAGGGGGTGGTTACAATGAGCAGTACTTC. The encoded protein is CASSYSIGGGYNEQYF.

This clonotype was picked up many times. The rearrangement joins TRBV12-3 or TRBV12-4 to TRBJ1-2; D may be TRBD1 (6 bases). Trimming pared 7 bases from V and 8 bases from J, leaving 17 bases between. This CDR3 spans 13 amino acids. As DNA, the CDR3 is TGTGCCAGCACGTCAACAGGGTCCTGGGGCTACACCTTC. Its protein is CASTSTGSWGYTF.

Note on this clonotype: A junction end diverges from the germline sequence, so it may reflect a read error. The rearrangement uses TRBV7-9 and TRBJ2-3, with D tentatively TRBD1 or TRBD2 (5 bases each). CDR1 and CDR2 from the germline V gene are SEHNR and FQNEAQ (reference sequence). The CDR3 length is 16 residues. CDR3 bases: TGTGCCAGCAGCAGGAGGTGGGGCGGAGACACAGATGCGCAGTATTTT. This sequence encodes CASSRRWGGDTDAQYF. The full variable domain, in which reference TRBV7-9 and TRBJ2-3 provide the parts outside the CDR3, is DTGVSQNPRHKITKRGQNVTFRCDPISEHNRLYWYRQTLGQGPEFLTYFQNEAQLEKSRLLSDRFSAERPKGSFSTLEIQRTEQGDSAMYLCASSRRWGGDTDAQYFGPGTRLTVL.

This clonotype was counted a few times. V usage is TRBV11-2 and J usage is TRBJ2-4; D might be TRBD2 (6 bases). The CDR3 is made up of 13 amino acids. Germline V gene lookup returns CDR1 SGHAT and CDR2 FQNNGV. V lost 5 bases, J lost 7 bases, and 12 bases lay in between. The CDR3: CASSGRLENIQYF. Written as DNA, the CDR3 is TGTGCCAGCAGCGGCCGACTAGAGAACATTCAGTACTTC.

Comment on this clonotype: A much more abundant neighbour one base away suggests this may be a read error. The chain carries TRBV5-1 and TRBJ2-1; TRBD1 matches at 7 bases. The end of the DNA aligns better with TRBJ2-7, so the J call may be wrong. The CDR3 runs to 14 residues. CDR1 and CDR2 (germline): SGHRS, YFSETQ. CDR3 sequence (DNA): TGCGCCAGCAGCTCGACAGGGTCCGTCAATGAGCAGTACTTC. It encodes CASSSTGSVNEQYF.

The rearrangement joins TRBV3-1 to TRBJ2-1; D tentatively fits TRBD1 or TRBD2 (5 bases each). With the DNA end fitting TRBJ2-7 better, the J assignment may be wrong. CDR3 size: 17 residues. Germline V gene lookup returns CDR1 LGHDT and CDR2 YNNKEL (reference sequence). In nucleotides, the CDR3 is TGTGCCAGCAGCCAATCGGGGACCTCCGCCTTCTACAATGAGCAGTACTTC. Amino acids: CASSQSGTSAFYNEQYF.

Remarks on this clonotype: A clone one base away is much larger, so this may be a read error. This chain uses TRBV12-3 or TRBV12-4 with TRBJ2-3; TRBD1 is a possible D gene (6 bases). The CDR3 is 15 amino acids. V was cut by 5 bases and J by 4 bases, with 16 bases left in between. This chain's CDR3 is CASSVGTPEADTQYF. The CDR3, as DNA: TGTGCCAGCAGTGTAGGGACACCGGAAGCAGATACGCAGTATTTT.

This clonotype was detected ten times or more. The CDR3 region is CSVSKRGGGNEQFF. Here the CDR3 DNA reads TGCAGCGTCAGCAAACGCGGGGGGGGCAATGAGCAGTTCTTC. V is TRBV29-1 and J is TRBJ2-1; 9 bases are a match to TRBD2. CDR1 is SQVTM, CDR2 ANQGSEA, per germline. V lost 6 bases, J lost 6 bases, and 9 bases stayed unmatched. The CDR3 covers 14 residues.

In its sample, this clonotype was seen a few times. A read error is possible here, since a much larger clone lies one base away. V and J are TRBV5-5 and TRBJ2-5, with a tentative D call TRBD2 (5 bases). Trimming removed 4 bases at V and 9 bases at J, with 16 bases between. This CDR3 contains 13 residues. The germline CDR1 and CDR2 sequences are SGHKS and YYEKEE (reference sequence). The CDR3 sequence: CASSLGLTEAQYF. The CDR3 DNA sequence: TGTGCCAGCAGCCTGGGCCTAACGGAGGCCCAGTACTTC.

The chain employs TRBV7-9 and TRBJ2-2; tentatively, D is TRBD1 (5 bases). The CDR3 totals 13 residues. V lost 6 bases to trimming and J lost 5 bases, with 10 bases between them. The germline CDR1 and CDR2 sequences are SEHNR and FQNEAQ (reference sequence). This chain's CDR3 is CASSTPGTGELFF. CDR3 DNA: TGTGCCAGCAGTACCCCAGGGACCGGGGAGCTGTTTTTT.

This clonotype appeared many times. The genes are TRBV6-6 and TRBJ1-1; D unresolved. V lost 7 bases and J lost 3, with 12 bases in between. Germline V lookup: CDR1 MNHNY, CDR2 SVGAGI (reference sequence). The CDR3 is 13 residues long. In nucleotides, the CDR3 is TGTGCCAGCAACCGGGTCTGGGACACTGAAGCTTTCTTT. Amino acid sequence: CASNRVWDTEAFF.

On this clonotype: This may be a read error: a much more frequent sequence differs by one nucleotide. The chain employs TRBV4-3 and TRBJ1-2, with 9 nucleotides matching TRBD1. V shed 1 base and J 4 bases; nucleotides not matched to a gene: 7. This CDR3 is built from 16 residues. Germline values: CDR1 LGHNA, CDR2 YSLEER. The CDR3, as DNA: TGCGCCAGCAGCCAAGCAGGGGACAGGGATCGCTATGGCTACACCTTC. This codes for CASSQAGDRDRYGYTF.

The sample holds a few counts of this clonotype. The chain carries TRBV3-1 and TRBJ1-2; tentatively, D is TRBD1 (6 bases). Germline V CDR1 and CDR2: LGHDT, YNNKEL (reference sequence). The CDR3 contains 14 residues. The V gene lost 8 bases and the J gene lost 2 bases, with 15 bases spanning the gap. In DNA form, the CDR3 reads TGTGCCAGCCGGAAAGAAGGGGGGAACTATGGCTACACCTTC. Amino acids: CASRKEGGNYGYTF. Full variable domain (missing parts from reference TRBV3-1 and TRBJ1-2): DTAVSQTPKYLVTQMGNDKSIKCEQNLGHDTMYWYKQDSKKFLKIMFSYNNKELIINETVPNRFSPKSPDKAHLNLHINSLELGDSAVYFCASRKEGGNYGYTFGSGTRLTVV.

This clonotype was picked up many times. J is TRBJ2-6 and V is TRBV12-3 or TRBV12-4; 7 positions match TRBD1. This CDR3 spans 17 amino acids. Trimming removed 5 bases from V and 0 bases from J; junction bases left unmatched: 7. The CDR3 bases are TGTGCCAGCAGTAACAACAGGGGAAACTCTGGGGCCAACGTCCTGACTTTC. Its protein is CASSNNRGNSGANVLTF.

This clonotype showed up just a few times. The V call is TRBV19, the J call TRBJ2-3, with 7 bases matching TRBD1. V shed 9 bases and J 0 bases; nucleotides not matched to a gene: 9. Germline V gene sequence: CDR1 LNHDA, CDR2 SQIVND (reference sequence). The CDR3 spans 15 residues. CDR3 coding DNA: TGTGCCAGCCGTTACTCGGGACAGAGCACAGATACGCAGTATTTT. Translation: CASRYSGQSTDTQYF.

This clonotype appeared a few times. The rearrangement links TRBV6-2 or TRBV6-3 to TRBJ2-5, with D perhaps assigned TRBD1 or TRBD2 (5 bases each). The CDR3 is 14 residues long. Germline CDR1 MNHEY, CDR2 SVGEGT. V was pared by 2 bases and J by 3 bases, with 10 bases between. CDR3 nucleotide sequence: TGTGCCAGCAGTTACGTCGGGACGAAAGAGACCCAGTACTTC. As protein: CASSYVGTKETQYF.